Here is one T cell receptor (beta chain) with its context. Its antigen is unknown. CDR1 and CDR2 from the germline V gene are SGHRS and YFSETQ. V was clipped by 1 base and J by 1 base, with 9 bases between them. The CDR3 extends over 14 amino acids. The sample belongs to a study of cytomegalovirus exposure and HLA in healthy donors. Study-level background: As released early, the data held approximately 80 million unique TCRs from HLA-typed donors. Study findings and constraints: Listed as cytomegalovirus-associated were 150 to 200 TCR beta chains. Later analysis identified a missense DCLRE1C variant that was linked to TCR beta V- and J-gene trimming. With DRB1 most and HLA-C fewest, TCR association rates differed between HLA loci in a later analysis.

Researchers ran the PCR with 60 Vbeta and 13 Jbeta primers. Generated by immunoSEQ multiplex PCR, the TCRdb table keeps only in-frame clones and is missing some. The table records about 210,000 clones, 82% of them present only once. The chain joins TRBV5-1 to TRBJ2-7; a weak D match, TRBD1 (5 bases). The receptor was derived from a man in his forties in good health and CMV-seropositive. The sample consisted of PBMCs. The CDR3 bases are TGCGCCAGCAGCTTGAGTCAGGGATCCTACGAGCAGTACTTC. Translating gives CASSLSQGSYEQYF.